These 2 T cell receptor beta chains were all obtained from the same sample, sequenced in a study of control samples from healthy donors and cancer patients. Only in-frame clones appear in the TCRdb table, and some are missing; sequencing was by immunoSEQ multiplex PCR. In the table there are about 98,000 clones, roughly four fifths of which are singletons. Sequencing was done on a sample of blood. These receptors were obtained from a man between 60 and 75 years old in good health.

This clone has just one count. The chain combines TRBV15 with TRBJ2-7, with TRBD2 matching over 8 bases. With 0 bases clipped from V and 7 bases from J, the junction kept 8 bases outside the gene matches. The CDR3 runs to 15 residues. Germline V gene data show CDR1 as LNHNV and CDR2 as YYDKDF (reference sequence). CDR3 DNA sequence: TGTGCCACCAGCAGAGATACGGGGGGGAGCGGGGAGCAGTACTTC. Translating gives CATSRDTGGSGEQYF.

This clone has just a few counts. The rearrangement uses TRBV5-1 and TRBJ1-6; TRBD1 agrees at 8 bases. The germline V gene has CDR1 SGHRS and CDR2 YFSETQ. This CDR3 comprises 15 residues. V lost 3 bases to trimming and J lost 10 bases; unmatched junction nucleotides: 9. CDR3 nucleotide sequence: TGCGCCAGCAGCTCACGGACAGGGCAGGAATCACCCCTCCACTTT. It specifies CASSSRTGQESPLHF.